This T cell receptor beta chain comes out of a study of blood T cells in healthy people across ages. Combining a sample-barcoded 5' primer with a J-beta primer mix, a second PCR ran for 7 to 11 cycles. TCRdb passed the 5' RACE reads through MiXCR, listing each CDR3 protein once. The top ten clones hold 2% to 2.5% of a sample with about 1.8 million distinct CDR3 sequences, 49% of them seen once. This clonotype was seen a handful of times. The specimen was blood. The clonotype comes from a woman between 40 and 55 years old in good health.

The CDR3 region has the DNA TGTGCCAGTAGCCCGGGGGGCCCCTTCGATACGCAGTATTTT. Translation: CASSPGGPFDTQYF. V usage is TRBV19 and J usage is TRBJ2-3, with TRBD2 as a possible D gene (7 bases). In germline, CDR1 is LNHDA, CDR2 SQIVND (reference sequence). V dropped 6 bases and J dropped 6 bases, with 16 bases sitting between them. The length of the CDR3 is 14 residues. Full variable domain (remainder filled in from reference TRBV19 and TRBJ2-3): DGGITQSPKYLFRKEGQNVTLSCEQNLNHDAMYWYRQDPGQGLRLIYYSQIVNDFQKGDIAEGYSVSREKKESFPLTVTSAQKNPTAFYLCASSPGGPFDTQYFGPGTRLTVL.